This TCR beta chain was identified during a study of T cells in Graves' hyperthyroidism and ophthalmopathy. Researchers took RNA transcripts and amplified the TCR beta CDR3 regions from them. HTBI primers were the set used in a first-round RT-PCR of the TCR CDR3. One entry per CDR3 protein, called by TCRdb with MiXCR from the multiplex PCR reads. This table has hundreds of thousands of distinct CDR3 sequences, around 38% appearing once. A word on this clonotype: Its antigen is still unknown.

The V gene's germline CDR1 is MGHDK and CDR2 SYGVNS. The CDR3 extends over 14 amino acids. With 6 bases removed from V and 4 bases from J, the gap between germline ends came to 10 bases. Broader study findings: Stable hyperthyroidism was separated from ophthalmopathy by a model based on 13 V-J features.

A patient was excluded if there was uncontrolled infection, other autoimmune disease, pregnancy or lactation. Clinical symptoms, serum thyroxine, TRAb, thyroid ultrasound and orbital computed tomography established diagnosis. Material for sequencing was blood. This clonotype was sampled from a man between 18 and 35 years old with Graves' hyperthyroidism. The chain recombines TRBV25-1 with TRBJ1-6; unclear D gene. The CDR3 is CASREPGYNSPLHF. The CDR3 DNA follows: TGTGCCAGCAGGGAACCGGGATATAATTCACCCCTCCACTTT.